Sequencing of this TCR beta chain was carried out in a study of T-cell reconstitution after alpha-beta-depleted transplantation in children. Trimming cost V 3 bases and J 5 bases, with 9 bases left between them. This CDR3 comprises 13 residues. The library targeted TCRbeta and was prepared with unique molecular identifiers. MiXCR, applied by TCRdb to the PCR reads, yields one record per CDR3 protein. The sample records 490,000 or so distinct CDR3 sequences, around 12% being singletons. This clonotype was sampled from a human donor who donated a stem cell graft to a child with combined immunodeficiency. Here the sequenced sample was PBMCs from the stem cell graft donor, taken from the stem cell graft. V gene TRBV12-3 or TRBV12-4 combines with J gene TRBJ2-3; no clear D. The DNA of the CDR3 is TGTGCCAGCAGTTTCGGACGCGAAGATACGCAGTATTTT. Amino acid sequence: CASSFGREDTQYF.